This record concerns one T cell receptor beta chain sequence. This entry comes from a study of blood T cell repertoires in COVID-19. Across the whole study: Samples taken during acute and convalescent COVID-19 were collected in the United States, Italy and Spain. T cells, B-cell-depleted T cells, or PBMCs supplied cDNA or gDNA.

Germline CDR1 SQVTM, CDR2 ANQGSEA. Trimming removed 7 bases from V and 5 bases from J; junction bases left unmatched: 13. The CDR3 is 14 residues long. This table comes from immunoSEQ multiplex PCR, and its TCRdb copy is limited to in-frame clones, with some not included. The sample holds 350,000 to 450,000 clones, about 85% seen once. The clonotype was recovered from a woman in her late teens or twenties with acute or convalescent COVID-19. Sequences were obtained from peripheral blood. The gene calls are TRBV29-1 and TRBJ1-1; TRBD1 agrees at 7 bases. CDR3 DNA sequence: TGCAGCGCTCGACAGGGCGGAGTAAATACTGAAGCTTTCTTT. Protein: CSARQGGVNTEAFF.